The entry that follows covers one TCR beta chain sequence. Its antigen is unidentified. Tagging with unique molecular identifiers was a feature of the TCR beta cDNA libraries. Between roughly 0.9 and 11 million T cells gave rise to about 450,000 cDNA molecules. TCRdb ran MiXCR on the PCR reads and lists one entry per CDR3 protein. Of about 770,000 distinct CDR3 sequences in the sample, roughly 50% were seen once. The data were obtained in a study of post-analysis software for immune sequencing data. Study context: Disease trajectories encompassed relapsing-remitting, secondary progressive and progressive-relapsing multiple sclerosis.

The study, taken as a whole, reports: About 5 TRBV segments (TRBV5-6, TRBV5-1 and TRBV20-1 among them) occurred more frequently in patients than in controls.

V lost 5 bases, J lost 3 bases, and 16 bases stayed unmatched. Germline V gene data show CDR1 as MNHEY and CDR2 as SVGEGT. The CDR3 is 18 amino acids. The sample was blood. The chain employs TRBV6-2 or TRBV6-3 and TRBJ2-7, with TRBD1 matching 10 bases. This TCR was recovered from a girl between 10 and 17 years old with multiple sclerosis. The chain's CDR3 is CASSTSNPGTGAFYEQYF. In nucleotides, the CDR3 is TGTGCCAGCAGTACATCAAACCCTGGGACAGGGGCCTTCTACGAGCAGTACTTC.